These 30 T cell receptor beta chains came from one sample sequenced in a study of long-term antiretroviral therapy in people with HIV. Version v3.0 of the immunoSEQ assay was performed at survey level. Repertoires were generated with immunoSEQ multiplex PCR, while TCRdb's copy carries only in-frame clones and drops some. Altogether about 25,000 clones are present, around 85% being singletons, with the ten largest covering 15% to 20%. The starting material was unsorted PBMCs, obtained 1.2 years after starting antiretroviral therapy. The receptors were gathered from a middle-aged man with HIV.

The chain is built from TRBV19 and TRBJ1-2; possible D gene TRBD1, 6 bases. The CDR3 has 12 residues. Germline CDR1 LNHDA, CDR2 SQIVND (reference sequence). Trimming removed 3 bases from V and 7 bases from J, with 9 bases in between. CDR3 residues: CASSIGQTGYTF. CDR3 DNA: TGTGCCAGTAGTATTGGACAGACTGGCTACACCTTC.

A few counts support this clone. The CDR3 loop is CASSVAWRITDNSPLHF. CDR3 DNA sequence: TGTGCCAGCAGCGTAGCATGGCGGATCACCGATAATTCACCCCTCCACTTT. This chain uses TRBV9 with TRBJ1-6; D gene unclear. The CDR3 is made up of 17 amino acids. Germline CDR1 is SGDLS and CDR2 is YYNGEE. V was shortened by 0 bases and J by 5 bases, with 15 bases between the two germline ends.

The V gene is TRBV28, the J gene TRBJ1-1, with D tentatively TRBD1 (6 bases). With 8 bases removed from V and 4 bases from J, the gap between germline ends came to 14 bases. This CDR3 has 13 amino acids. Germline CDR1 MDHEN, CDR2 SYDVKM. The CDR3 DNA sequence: TGTGCCAGCGGAAGACAGGTGCCCACTGAAGCTTTCTTT. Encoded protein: CASGRQVPTEAFF.

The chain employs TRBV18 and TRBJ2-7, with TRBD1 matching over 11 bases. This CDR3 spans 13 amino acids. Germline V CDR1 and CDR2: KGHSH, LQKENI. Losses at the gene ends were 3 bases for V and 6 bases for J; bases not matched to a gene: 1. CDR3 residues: CASSPDRGLEQYF. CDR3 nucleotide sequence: TGTGCCAGCTCACCGGACAGGGGGCTCGAGCAGTACTTC. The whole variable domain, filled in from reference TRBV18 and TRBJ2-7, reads NAGVMQNPRHLVRRRGQEARLRCSPMKGHSHVYWYRQLPEEGLKFMVYLQKENIIDESGMPKERFSAEFPKEGPSILRIQQVVRGDSAAYFCASSPDRGLEQYFGPGTRLTVT.

The DNA for the CDR3 is TGTGCCAGCAGCTCAACAGGGAAGAAAGGTGAAGCTTTCTTT. It translates to CASSSTGKKGEAFF. The J gene is TRBJ1-1, the V gene TRBV11-2, with a tentative D call TRBD1 (6 bases). The CDR3 is 14 residues long. Germline V gives CDR1 SGHAT, CDR2 FQNNGV. Trimming removed 4 bases at V and 7 bases at J, with 16 bases between.

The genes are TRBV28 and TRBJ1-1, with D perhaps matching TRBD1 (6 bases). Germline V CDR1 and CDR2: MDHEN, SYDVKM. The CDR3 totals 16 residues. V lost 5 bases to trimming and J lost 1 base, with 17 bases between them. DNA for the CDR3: TGTGCCAGCAGTCGCTCAGGGGCTGGAGGGAACACTGAAGCTTTCTTT. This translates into CASSRSGAGGNTEAFF.

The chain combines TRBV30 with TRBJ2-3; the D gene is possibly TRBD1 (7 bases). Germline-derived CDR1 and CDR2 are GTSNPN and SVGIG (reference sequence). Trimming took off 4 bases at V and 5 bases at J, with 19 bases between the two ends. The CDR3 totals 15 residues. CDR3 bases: TGTGCCTGGACGACCCAAGACAGGGAGGTAGATACGCAGTATTTT. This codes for CAWTTQDREVDTQYF.

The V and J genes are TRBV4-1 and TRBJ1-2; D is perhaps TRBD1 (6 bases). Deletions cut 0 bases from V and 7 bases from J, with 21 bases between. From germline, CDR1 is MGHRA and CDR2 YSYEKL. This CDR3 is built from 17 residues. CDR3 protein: CASSQEEKQGGSGGYTF. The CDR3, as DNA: TGCGCCAGCAGCCAAGAGGAGAAACAGGGCGGCAGCGGTGGCTACACCTTC.

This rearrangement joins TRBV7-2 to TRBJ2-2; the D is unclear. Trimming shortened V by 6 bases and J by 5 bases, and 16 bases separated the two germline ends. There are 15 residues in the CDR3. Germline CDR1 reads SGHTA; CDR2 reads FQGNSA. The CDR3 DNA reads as TGTGCCAGCAGTCGGGCCTCGAGATGGACCGGGGAGCTGTTTTTT. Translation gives CASSRASRWTGELFF.

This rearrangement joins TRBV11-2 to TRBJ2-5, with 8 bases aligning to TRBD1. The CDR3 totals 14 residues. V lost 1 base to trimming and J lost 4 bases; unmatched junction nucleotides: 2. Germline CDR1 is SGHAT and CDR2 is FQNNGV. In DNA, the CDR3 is TGTGCCAGCAGCTTAGGGACAGGGAGAGAGACCCAGTACTTC. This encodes CASSLGTGRETQYF.

The CDR3 region has the DNA TGTGCCAGCAGCGCAACCCCCAGAGCAGGAGAGCAGTTCTTC. Encoded protein: CASSATPRAGEQFF. The rearrangement joins TRBV9 to TRBJ2-1; D remains ambiguous. Germline V gene sequence: CDR1 SGDLS, CDR2 YYNGEE. The ends were cut back, 3 bases at V and 10 bases at J, with 17 bases in the middle. This CDR3 is built from 14 residues.

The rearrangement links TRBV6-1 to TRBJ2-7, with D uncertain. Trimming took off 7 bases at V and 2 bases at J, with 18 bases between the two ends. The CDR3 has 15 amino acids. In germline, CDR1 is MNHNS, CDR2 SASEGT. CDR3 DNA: TGTGCCAGCACCCCCTCCTGGACGGAAACCTACGAGCAGTACTTC. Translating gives CASTPSWTETYEQYF.

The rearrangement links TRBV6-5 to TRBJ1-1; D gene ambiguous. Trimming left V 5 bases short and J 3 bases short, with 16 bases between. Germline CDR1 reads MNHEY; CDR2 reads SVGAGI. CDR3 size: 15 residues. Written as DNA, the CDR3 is TGTGCCAGCAGTCCCTGGGAGGGTGCGGACACTGAAGCTTTCTTT. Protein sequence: CASSPWEGADTEAFF.

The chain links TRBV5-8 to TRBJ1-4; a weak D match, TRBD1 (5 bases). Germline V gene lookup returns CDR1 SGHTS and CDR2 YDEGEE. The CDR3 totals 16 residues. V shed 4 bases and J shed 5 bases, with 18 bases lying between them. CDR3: CASSPGRGGANEKLFF. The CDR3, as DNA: TGTGCCAGCAGCCCTGGTCGAGGAGGGGCCAATGAAAAACTGTTTTTT. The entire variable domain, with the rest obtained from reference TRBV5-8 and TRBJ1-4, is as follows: EAGVTQSPTHLIKTRGQQATLRCSPISGHTSVYWYQQALGLGLQFLLWYDEGEERNRGNFPPRFSGRQFPNYSSELNVNALELEDSALYLCASSPGRGGANEKLFFGSGTQLSVL.

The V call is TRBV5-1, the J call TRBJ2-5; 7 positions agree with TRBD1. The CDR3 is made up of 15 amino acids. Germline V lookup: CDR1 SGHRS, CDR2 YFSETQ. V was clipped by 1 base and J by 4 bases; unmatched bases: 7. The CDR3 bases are TGCGCCAGCAGCTTGACAGGGGCACCCGCAGAGACCCAGTACTTC. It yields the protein CASSLTGAPAETQYF.

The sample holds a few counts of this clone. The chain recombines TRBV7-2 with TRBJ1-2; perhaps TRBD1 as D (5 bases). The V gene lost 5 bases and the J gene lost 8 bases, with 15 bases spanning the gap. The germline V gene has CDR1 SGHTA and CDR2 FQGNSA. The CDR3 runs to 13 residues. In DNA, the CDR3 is TGTGCCAGCAGCAAGGGACCGGCCTTGGGCTACACCTTC. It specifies CASSKGPALGYTF.

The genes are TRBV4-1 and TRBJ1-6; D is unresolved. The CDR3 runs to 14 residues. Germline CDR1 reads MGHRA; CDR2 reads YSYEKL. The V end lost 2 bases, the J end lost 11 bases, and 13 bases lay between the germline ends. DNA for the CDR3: TGCGCCAGCAGCCAATTGGGGAACCCACCACCCCTCCACTTT. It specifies CASSQLGNPPPLHF.

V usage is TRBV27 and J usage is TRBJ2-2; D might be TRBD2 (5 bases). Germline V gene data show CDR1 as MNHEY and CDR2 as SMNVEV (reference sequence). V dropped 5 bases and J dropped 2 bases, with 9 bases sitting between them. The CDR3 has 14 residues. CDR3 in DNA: TGTGCCAGCAGTCCCGGACTCAACACCGGGGAGCTGTTTTTT. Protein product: CASSPGLNTGELFF.

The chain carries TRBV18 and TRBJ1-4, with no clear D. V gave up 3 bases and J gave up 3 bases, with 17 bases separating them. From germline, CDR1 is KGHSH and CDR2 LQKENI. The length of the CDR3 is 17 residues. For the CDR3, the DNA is TGTGCCAGCTCACCCCAGCACGGGTTGGGAGCTAATGAAAAACTGTTTTTT. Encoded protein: CASSPQHGLGANEKLFF.

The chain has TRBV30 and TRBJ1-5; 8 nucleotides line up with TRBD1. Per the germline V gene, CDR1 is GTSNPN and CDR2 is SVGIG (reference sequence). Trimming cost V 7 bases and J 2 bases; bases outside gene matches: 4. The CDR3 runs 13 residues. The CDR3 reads CASQTGGNQPQHF. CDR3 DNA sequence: TGTGCCTCCCAGACAGGGGGCAATCAGCCCCAGCATTTT. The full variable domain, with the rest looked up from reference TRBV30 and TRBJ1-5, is SQTIHQWPATLVQPVGSPLSLECTVEGTSNPNLYWYRQAAGRGLQLLFYSVGIGQISSEVPQNLSASRPQDRQFILSSKKLLLSDSGFYLCASQTGGNQPQHFGDGTRLSIL.

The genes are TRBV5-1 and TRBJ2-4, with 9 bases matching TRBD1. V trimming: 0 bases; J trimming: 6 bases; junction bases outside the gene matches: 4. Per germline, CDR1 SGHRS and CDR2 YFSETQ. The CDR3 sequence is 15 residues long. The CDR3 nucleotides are TGCGCCAGCAGCTTGGGCTGGACAGGGGTAAACATTCAGTACTTC. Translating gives CASSLGWTGVNIQYF.

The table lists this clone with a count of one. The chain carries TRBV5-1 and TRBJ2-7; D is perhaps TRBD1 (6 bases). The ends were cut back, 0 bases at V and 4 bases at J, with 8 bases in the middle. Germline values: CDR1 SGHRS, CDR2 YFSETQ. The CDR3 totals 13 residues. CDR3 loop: CASSLATGYEQYF. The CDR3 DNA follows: TGCGCCAGCAGCTTGGCGACAGGTTACGAGCAGTACTTC.

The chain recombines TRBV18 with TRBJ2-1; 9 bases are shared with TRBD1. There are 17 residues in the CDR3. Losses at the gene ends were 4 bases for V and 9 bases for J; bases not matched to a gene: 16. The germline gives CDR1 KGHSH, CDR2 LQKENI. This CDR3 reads CASSLIPGTGRLGEQFF. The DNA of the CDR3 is TGTGCCAGCTCACTCATACCCGGGACAGGGCGACTGGGTGAGCAGTTCTTC. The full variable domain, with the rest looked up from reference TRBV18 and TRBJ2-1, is NAGVMQNPRHLVRRRGQEARLRCSPMKGHSHVYWYRQLPEEGLKFMVYLQKENIIDESGMPKERFSAEFPKEGPSILRIQQVVRGDSAAYFCASSLIPGTGRLGEQFFGPGTRLTVL.

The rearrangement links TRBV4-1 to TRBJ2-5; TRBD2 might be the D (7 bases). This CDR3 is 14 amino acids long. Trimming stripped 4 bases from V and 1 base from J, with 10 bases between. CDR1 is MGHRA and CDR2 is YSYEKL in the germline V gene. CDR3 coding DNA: TGCGCCAGCAGCCGGGGGGGCCCCCAAGAGACCCAGTACTTC. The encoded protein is CASSRGGPQETQYF.

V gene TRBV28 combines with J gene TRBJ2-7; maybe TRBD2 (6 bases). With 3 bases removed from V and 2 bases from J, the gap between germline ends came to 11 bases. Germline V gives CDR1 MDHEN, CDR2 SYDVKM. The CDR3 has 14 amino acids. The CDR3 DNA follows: TGTGCCAGCAGTTTCTCCCCGGGGGCCTACGAGCAGTACTTC. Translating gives CASSFSPGAYEQYF.

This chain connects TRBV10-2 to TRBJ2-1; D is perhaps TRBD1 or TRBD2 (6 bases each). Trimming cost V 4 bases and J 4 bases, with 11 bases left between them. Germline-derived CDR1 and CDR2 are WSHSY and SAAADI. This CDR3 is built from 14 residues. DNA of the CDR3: TGCGCCAGCAGTGGAGGAGGGGGATACAATGAGCAGTTCTTC. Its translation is CASSGGGGYNEQFF.

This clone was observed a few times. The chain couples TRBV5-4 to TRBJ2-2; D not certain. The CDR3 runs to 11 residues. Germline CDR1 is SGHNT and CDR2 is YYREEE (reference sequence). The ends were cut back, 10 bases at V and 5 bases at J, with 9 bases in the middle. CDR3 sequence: CADGDTGELFF. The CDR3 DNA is TGTGCCGACGGTGATACCGGGGAGCTGTTTTTT.

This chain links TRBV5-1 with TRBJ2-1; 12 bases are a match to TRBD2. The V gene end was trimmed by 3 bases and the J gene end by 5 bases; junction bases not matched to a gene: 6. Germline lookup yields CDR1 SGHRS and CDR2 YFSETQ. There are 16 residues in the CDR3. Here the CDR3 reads CASSWATSGGNNEQFF. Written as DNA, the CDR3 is TGCGCCAGCAGCTGGGCTACTAGCGGGGGGAACAATGAGCAGTTCTTC.

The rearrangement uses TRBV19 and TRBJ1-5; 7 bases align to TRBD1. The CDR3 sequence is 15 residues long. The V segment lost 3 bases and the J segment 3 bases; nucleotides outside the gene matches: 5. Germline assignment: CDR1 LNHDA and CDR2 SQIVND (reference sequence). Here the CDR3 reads CASSIGQVYNQPQHF. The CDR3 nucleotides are TGTGCCAGTAGTATCGGACAGGTTTACAATCAGCCCCAGCATTTT. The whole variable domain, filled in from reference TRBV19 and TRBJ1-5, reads DGGITQSPKYLFRKEGQNVTLSCEQNLNHDAMYWYRQDPGQGLRLIYYSQIVNDFQKGDIAEGYSVSREKKESFPLTVTSAQKNPTAFYLCASSIGQVYNQPQHFGDGTRLSIL.

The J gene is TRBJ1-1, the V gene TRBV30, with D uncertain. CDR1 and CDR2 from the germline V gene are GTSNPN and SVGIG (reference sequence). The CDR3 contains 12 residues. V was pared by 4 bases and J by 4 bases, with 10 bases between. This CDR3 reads CAWNRQGTEAFF. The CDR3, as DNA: TGTGCCTGGAATAGGCAAGGCACTGAAGCTTTCTTT.